The clone carrying this T cell receptor (beta chain) has a handful of counts. Its target is unknown. This sample is drawn from a study of T cell repertoires in cytomegalovirus infection. Study context: Recently identified HLA-C-restricted CMV epitopes were among the peptides used. Both CMV infection and a matching HLA type were indicated by public TCR beta signatures.

V lost 7 bases, J lost 7 bases, and 9 bases stayed unmatched. The germline CDR1 and CDR2 sequences are SGHTA and FQGNSA. This CDR3 comprises 14 residues. Study results and caveats: Cumulative public TCR beta family frequency identified CMV carriers with the relevant HLA. Clonotypes of TCR beta that were HLA-C-restricted and CMV-specific dominated the ex vivo response.

In TCRdb, the reads were re-called with MiXCR into one record per CDR3 protein. The sample records approximately 260,000 distinct CDR3 sequences, roughly a fifth being singletons. The sample here was cultured PBMCs, taken from culture after CMV antigen stimulation. The clonotype originates from a human donor in good health (CMV status not recorded). Some clones in this sample may be carry-over from other donors' samples. The V gene is TRBV7-2, the J gene TRBJ2-7; the match to TRBD2 covers 11 bases. CDR3 sequence reads: CASTLFSGGGEQYF. The CDR3 DNA follows: TGTGCCAGCACCCTTTTTAGCGGGGGGGGAGAGCAGTACTTC.